This TCR beta chain derives from a study of blood T cells in healthy people across ages (dated by TCRdb to between 2014 and 2017). In the study overall: In model experiments, roughly one uniquely barcoded TCR beta cDNA molecule per two T cells was captured by template switching. To avoid experimental bias, donors of different ages were randomly spread across the sequencing lanes. Donors were grouped into four age groups: young (average roughly 17 years), middle-aged (roughly 40), aged (around 60) and long-lived (less than 85). Two additional independent replicas of 1 million unique cDNA reads from the same blood draw were analyzed for two donors (one aged 18 to 30 and one aged 80 or older). Using deep sequencing normalized with unique cDNA molecular identifiers, the study measured how TCR beta repertoire diversity changes with age. The research as a whole found: Estimates of total diversity from one million sequenced T cells were regarded as lower bounds and underestimates. Conclusive comparison of naive and antigen-experienced compartments was prevented by the profiling of bulk unsorted PBMCs. Donor CMV infection status was unknown, potentially confounding age-related changes in expanded clonotypes. Observed TCR beta diversity per million T cells fell roughly linearly with age, and a significant reduction was already apparent by age roughly 40. Compared with the aged group, more naive CD4+ T cells, fewer expanded clones and increased TCR diversity were shown by the long-lived group, suggesting age selection. Observed TCR beta diversity correlated strongly with the percentage of naive T cells measured by flow cytometry.

Per the germline V gene (reference sequence), DFQATT is the CDR1 and SNEGSKA is the CDR2. Its CDR3 holds 12 amino acids, cysteine through phenylalanine. This entry keeps only the CDR3 DNA: 36 bases, framed from base 1. Donors were under 40 systemically healthy Caucasian individuals from Russia aged roughly 6 to 95 years. Approximately 9.3 milliliters of peripheral blood were collected from each donor into EDTA-treated Vacutainer tubes. Ficoll-Paque density-gradient centrifugation was used to isolate PBMCs, with at least 7 million per sample. Total RNA, at least 5 micrograms per sample, was extracted from PBMCs with Trizol reagent. Naive CD45RAhigh/CD27high T cell percentages were measured by flow cytometry on a PBMC aliquot from every donor. A word on this clonotype: Its antigen is unknown. Base-call qualities are not available, and no considerably larger clone is one nucleotide away.

The library was produced with 5' RACE. The instrument was an Illumina HiSeq 2500. A second PCR of about 7 to 12 cycles was run with a J-beta primer mix and a sample-barcoded 5' primer. A unique molecular identifier was introduced onto each TCR beta cDNA molecule by a template-switch 5' adaptor carrying 12 random nucleotides. At least 2.5 million CDR3-containing paired-end reads were obtained from each sample. First-strand cDNA was synthesized from all RNA with the Mint cDNA synthesis kit, primed by a TRBC-specific oligonucleotide. Following uracil-DNA glycosylase treatment, a first 18-cycle PCR with universal primers M1SS and BC2_uni_R was performed on all cDNA. In the source study's methods: Each sample was normalized by randomly selecting 1 million high-quality reads, each carrying a distinct molecular identifier. Instead of being binned into consensus sequences, reads with shared molecular identifiers were discarded. MiTCR, run with a Q25 quality threshold and the strictest error-elimination algorithm, handled CDR3 identification, clonotype clustering and error correction. A nonparametric unseen species model with Euler transformation was used to estimate lower-bound total TCR beta diversity. The public reads were quality trimmed at Q25 with fastp and then assembled into clones with MiXCR by TCRdb, keeping productive beta chains. Entries that share a CDR3 protein sequence are merged under the most common genes and DNA. Here the V and J calls rest on TCRdb's processing, not on the authors' analysis. The sample table shows over 1,200,000 distinct CDR3 sequences, and roughly 59% are seen once. The top ten clones comprise 6.5% to 8.5% of the sample.

The sequence joins TRBV20-1 to TRBJ2-5; the D segment cannot be called with confidence. The J call could be wrong; TRBJ2-7 is a better fit for the DNA end. The sequenced sample consisted of blood. The TCR sequence derives from a man between 18 and 35 years old in good health. The CDR3 region: CSARAFYNEQYF. The nucleotide sequence reads as follows: TGCAGTGCTAGAGCATTCTACAACGAGCAGTACTTC.